This TCR beta chain emerged from a study of shared clonotypes between healthy human individuals. Assay used: immunoSEQ multiplex PCR; TCRdb lists only in-frame clones, some missing. The table shows 2,500,000 or so clones, with under 95% occurring only once. CD4+ cells underwent separation, giving CD45RA+ naive and CD45RA-negative memory subsets. In its sample, this clone was seen once. Germline V gene lookup returns CDR1 LNHDA and CDR2 SQIVND (reference sequence). V shed 7 bases and J shed 8 bases, with 14 bases lying between them. The CDR3 covers 13 residues. The rearrangement uses TRBV19 and TRBJ1-4, with a tentative D call TRBD1 (5 bases). The sample comprised naive CD4+ T cells from PBMCs. The subset denotes: CD45RA+ positively selected. The clonotype was recovered from a man younger than 30 in good health. Some clones in this sample may be carry-over from other donors' samples. The CDR3 reads CASNRQGREKLFF. The CDR3 region has the DNA TGTGCCAGTAATCGCCAGGGAAGGGAAAAACTGTTTTTT.